This TCR beta chain was identified in a study of Ad26.COV2.S vaccination and SARS-CoV-2 variants (dated by TCRdb to the early 2020s). In the study overall: Vaccine-arm donors came from COV1001, a multicentre, randomized, double-blind, placebo-controlled phase I-IIa trial of Ad26.COV2.S in healthy adults. TCRbeta repertoire sequencing served as the tool for gauging how specific and how broad the SARS-CoV-2-reactive T cell receptors were following Ad26.COV2.S vaccination. Dosing of Ad26.COV2.S was intramuscular, at either 5x10^10 or 1x10^11 viral particles, delivered as one shot or as two shots spaced 56 days apart. The TCR-sequenced set comprised approximately 32 samples: approximately 20 Ad26.COV2.S vaccine recipients, 5 placebo recipients and 8 SARS-CoV-2 convalescent individuals. Blinding of investigators to trial group allocation was maintained during experiments and outcome assessment. Trial participants were randomized into five groups of five: low-dose or high-dose Ad26.COV2.S given once or twice, or placebo on both occasions.

As to this clone: Its specific antigen is unknown. Qualities for individual bases were not recorded, and no much larger clone is one base off.

TCRbeta CDR3 regions were sequenced with the immunoSEQ Assay. After extraction, genomic DNA underwent amplification by bias-controlled multiplex PCR, followed by high-throughput sequencing. The published analysis was carried out like this. Collapsing and filtering of sequences were performed to quantify the absolute abundance of each unique TCRbeta CDR3 region. T cell fraction was estimated by normalizing TCRbeta template counts to usable DNA, with usable DNA measured through amplification of reference genes found in all nucleated cells. Repertoire TCRs were annotated as SARS-CoV-2-specific when V gene, CDR3 amino acid sequence and J gene were exactly matched to a known reactive TCR set. The reference SARS-CoV-2 TCR set was obtained from MIRA and was filtered for enrichment in COVID-19-positive ImmuneCODE repertoires, whereby public or cross-reactive TCRs were removed. Using the MIRA antigens, annotated TCRs were further analysed by specific ORF or by position within an ORF. Breadth was defined as the number of annotated unique rearrangements divided by the total number of unique productive rearrangements, and depth was defined as the summed frequency of the annotated unique rearrangements. Group comparisons of TCR breadth used two-sided Wilcoxon rank-sum tests. In its TCRdb copy, this immuneACCESS table keeps in-frame sequences only and misses some clones. Where compared with another copy, unresolved V genes explain less than half of these, and the others have no known cause. For V, J and clone size, that table is used; D and trimming come from the DNA. The sample yields more than 300,000 clones; about 85% were counted once. The biggest ten clones account for 2% to 2.5% of the sample.

From the cysteine through the phenylalanine, the CDR3 covers 15 amino acids. Only the CDR3 part of the read is kept: 45 bases, read in frame from the first base. CDR1 and CDR2 are read off the germline V gene as LGHNA and YNFKEQ. V is reduced by 0 bases and J by 4 bases, leaving a spacing of 12 bases between them. The treatment or condition label of this sample denotes: some 20 received Ad26.COV2.S at low or high dose, single or two shots; 5 received placebo; per-sample allocation not given. Repertoires of vaccine and placebo recipients were sequenced from samples taken on day 63 after the first injection. Between 29 July and 7 August 2020, Cohort 1b enrolled 25 adults aged 18-55 years at one site in Boston, USA. Ad26.COV2.S was a replication-incompetent adenovirus type 26 vector expressing a prefusion-stabilized SARS-CoV-2 spike protein from the original Wuhan strain. Broad study findings and their caveats: Substantial breadth of spike-specific CD8+ and CD4+ T cell responses was reported after vaccination. Spike-specific TCR breadth was higher in Ad26.COV2.S recipients than in placebo recipients (P = 0.0014). Comparing responses between vaccine doses or regimens was not something the study was powered to do. According to the authors, total T cell responses may have been underestimated by the TCR breadth and depth analyses. Non-spike TCR breadth was comparable between vaccine and placebo recipients, consistent with the vaccine containing only spike.

This TCR came from a person between 18 and 59 years old who received the Ad26.COV2.S COVID-19 vaccine or a placebo. The specimen comprised peripheral blood, sampled in a trial of Ad26.COV2.S vaccine versus placebo. In this chain, TRBV4-2 is recombined with TRBJ1-2, with an unclear D gene assignment. The DNA sequence is given as TGTGCCAGCAGCCAAGAGTCAACCTACACCTATGGCTACACCTTC. It codes for CASSQESTYTYGYTF.